This record looks at one TCR beta chain sequence and its context. Its antigen is currently unknown. Trimming took off 0 bases at V and 5 bases at J, with 12 bases between the two ends. Looked up from germline, CDR1 is SGHNT and CDR2 is YYREEE (reference sequence). This CDR3 comprises 15 residues. The record originates from a study of T cell responses to AZD1222 COVID-19 vaccine. Points from the study as a whole: Vaccine-associated CD4 TCRs ranged over spike, dominating at 160-218 and 743-854.

Here immunoSEQ multiplex PCR was the method, and the copy in TCRdb shows in-frame clones only, minus some. The sample shows roughly 150,000 clones, more than 75% of them seen only once. The sample here was peripheral blood, taken 28 days after the second AZD1222 dose. The receptor was isolated from an adult who received the AZD1222 COVID-19 vaccine. The J gene is TRBJ1-5, the V gene TRBV5-4; D gene ambiguous. DNA for the CDR3: TGTGCCAGCAGCTTGGATGGCGCAGCACATCAGCCCCAGCATTTT. Its protein is CASSLDGAAHQPQHF. The variable domain in full, with the rest retrieved from reference TRBV5-4 and TRBJ1-5, is ETGVTQSPTHLIKTRGQQVTLRCSSQSGHNTVSWYQQALGQGPQFIFQYYREEENGRGNFPPRFSGLQFPNYSSELNVNALELDDSALYLCASSLDGAAHQPQHFGDGTRLSIL.